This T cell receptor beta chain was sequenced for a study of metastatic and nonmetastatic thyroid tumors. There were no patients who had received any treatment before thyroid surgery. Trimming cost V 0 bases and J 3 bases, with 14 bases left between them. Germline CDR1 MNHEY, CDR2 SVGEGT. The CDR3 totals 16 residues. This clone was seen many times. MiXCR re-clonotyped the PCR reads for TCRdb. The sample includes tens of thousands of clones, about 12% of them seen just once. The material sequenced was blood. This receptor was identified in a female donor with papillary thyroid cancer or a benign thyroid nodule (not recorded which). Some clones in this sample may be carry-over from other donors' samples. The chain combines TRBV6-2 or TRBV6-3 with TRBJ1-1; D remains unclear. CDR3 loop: CASSYSIYGLDTEAFF. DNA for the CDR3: TGTGCCAGCAGTTACTCGATTTACGGGTTAGACACTGAAGCTTTCTTT.